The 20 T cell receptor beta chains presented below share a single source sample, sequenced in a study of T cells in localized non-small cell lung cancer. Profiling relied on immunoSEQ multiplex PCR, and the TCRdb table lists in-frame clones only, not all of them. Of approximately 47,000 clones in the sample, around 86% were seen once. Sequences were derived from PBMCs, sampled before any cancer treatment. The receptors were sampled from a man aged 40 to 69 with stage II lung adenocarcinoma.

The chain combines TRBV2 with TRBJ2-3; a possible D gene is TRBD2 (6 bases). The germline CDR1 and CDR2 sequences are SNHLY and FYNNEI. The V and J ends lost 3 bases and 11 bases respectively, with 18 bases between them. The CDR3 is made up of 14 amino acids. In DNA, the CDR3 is TGTGCCAGCAGTGAGGGGACTCAAGGCGAGAAGCAGTATTTT. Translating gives CASSEGTQGEKQYF.

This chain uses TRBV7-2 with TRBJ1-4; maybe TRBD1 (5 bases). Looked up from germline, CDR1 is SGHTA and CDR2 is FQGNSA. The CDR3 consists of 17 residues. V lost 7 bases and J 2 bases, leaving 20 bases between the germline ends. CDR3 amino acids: CASTFHSFRVTNEKLFF. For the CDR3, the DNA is TGTGCCAGCACCTTCCACTCGTTCAGGGTCACTAATGAAAAACTGTTTTTT.

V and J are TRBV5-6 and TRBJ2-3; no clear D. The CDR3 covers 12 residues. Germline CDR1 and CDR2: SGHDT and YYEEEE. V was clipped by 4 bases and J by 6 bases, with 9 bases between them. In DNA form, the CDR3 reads TGTGCCAGCAGCCTCGCCGTGGATACGCAGTATTTT. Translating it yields CASSLAVDTQYF.

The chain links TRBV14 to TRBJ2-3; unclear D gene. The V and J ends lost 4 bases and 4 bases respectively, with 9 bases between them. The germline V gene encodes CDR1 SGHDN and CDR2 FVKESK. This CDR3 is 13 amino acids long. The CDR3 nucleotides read TGTGCCAGCAGCCTTATAAGGGCAGATACGCAGTATTTT. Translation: CASSLIRADTQYF.

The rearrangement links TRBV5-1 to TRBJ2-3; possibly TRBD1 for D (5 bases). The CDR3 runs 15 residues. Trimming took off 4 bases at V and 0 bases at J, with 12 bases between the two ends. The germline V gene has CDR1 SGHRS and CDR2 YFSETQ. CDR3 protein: CASSATWGSTDTQYF. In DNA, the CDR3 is TGCGCCAGCAGCGCGACGTGGGGCAGCACAGATACGCAGTATTTT.

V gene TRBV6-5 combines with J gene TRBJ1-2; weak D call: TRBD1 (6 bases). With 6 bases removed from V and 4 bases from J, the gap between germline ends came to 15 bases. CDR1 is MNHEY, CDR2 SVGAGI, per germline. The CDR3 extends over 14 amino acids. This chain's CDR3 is CASSSDQGSYGYTF. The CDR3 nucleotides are TGTGCCAGCAGCAGTGATCAGGGGAGCTATGGCTACACCTTC.

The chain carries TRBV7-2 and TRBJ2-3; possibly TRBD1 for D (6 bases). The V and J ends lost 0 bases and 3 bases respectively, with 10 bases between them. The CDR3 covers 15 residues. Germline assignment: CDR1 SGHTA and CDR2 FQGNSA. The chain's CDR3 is CASSLAPGDTDTQYF. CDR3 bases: TGTGCCAGCAGCTTAGCGCCAGGGGATACAGATACGCAGTATTTT.

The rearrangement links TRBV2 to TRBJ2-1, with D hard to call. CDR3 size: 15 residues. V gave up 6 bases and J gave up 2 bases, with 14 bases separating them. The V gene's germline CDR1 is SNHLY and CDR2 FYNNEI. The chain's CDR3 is CASRDLPSPYNEQFF. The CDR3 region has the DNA TGTGCCAGCAGGGACCTCCCAAGCCCCTACAATGAGCAGTTCTTC.

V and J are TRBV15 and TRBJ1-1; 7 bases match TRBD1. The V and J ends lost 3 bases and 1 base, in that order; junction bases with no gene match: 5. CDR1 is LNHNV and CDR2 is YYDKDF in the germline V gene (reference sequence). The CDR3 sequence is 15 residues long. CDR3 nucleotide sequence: TGTGCCACCAGCAGCTTACAGGGGAAGAACACTGAAGCTTTCTTT. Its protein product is CATSSLQGKNTEAFF.

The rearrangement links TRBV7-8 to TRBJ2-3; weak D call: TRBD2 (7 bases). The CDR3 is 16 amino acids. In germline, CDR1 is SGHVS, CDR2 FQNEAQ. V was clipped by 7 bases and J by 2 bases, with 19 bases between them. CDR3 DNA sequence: TGTGCCAGCACCCAGGGGAGGGTTCTAGCCACAGATACGCAGTATTTT. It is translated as CASTQGRVLATDTQYF. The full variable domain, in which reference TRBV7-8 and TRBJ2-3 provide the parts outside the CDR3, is GAGVSQSPRYKVAKRGQDVALRCDPISGHVSLFWYQQALGQGPEFLTYFQNEAQLDKSGLPSDRFFAERPEGSVSTLKIQRTQQEDSAVYLCASTQGRVLATDTQYFGPGTRLTVL.

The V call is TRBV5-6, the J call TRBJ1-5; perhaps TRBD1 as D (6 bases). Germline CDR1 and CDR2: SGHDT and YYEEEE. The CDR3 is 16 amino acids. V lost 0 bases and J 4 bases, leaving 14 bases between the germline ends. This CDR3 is CASSLGNRVSNQPQHF. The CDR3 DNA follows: TGTGCCAGCAGCTTGGGAAACAGGGTATCGAATCAGCCCCAGCATTTT.

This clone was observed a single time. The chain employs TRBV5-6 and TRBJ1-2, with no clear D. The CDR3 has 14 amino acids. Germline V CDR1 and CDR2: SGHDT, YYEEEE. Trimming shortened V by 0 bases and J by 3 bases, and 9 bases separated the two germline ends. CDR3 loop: CASSLDGKDYGYTF. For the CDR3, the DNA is TGTGCCAGCAGCTTGGACGGAAAGGACTATGGCTACACCTTC.

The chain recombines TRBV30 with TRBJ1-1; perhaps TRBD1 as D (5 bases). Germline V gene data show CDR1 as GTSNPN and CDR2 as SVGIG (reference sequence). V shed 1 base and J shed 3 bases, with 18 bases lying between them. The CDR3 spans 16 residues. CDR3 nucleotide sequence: TGTGCCTGGAGTGCCCCCGTTACGTGGGGGGACACTGAAGCTTTCTTT. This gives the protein CAWSAPVTWGDTEAFF.

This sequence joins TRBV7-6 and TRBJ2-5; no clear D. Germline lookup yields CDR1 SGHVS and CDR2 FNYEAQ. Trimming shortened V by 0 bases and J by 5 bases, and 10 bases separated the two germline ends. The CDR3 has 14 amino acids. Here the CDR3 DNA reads TGTGCCAGCAGCTTAGCCGTCTCAAGGGAGACCCAGTACTTC. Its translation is CASSLAVSRETQYF. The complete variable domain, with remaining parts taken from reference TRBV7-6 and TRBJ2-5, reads GAGVSQSPRYKVTKRGQDVALRCDPISGHVSLYWYRQALGQGPEFLTYFNYEAQQDKSGLPNDRFSAERPEGSISTLTIQRTEQRDSAMYRCASSLAVSRETQYFGPGTRLLVL.

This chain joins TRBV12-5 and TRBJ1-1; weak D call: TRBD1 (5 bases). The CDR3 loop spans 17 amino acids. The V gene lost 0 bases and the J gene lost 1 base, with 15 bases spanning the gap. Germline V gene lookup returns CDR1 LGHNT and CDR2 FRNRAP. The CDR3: CASGLVVVDQGNTEAFF. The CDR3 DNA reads TGTGCTAGTGGTTTGGTGGTGGTGGATCAGGGGAACACTGAAGCTTTCTTT. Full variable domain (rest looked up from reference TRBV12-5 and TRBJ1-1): DARVTQTPRHKVTEMGQEVTMRCQPILGHNTVFWYRQTMMQGLELLAYFRNRAPLDDSGMPKDRFSAEMPDATLATLKIQPSEPRDSAVYFCASGLVVVDQGNTEAFFGQGTRLTVV.

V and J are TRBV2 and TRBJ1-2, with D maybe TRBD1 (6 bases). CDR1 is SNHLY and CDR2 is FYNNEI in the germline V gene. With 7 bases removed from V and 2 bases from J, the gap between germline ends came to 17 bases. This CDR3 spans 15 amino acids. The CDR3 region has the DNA TGTGCCAGCACATTTAAACAGGGAGGGAACTATGGCTACACCTTC. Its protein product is CASTFKQGGNYGYTF.

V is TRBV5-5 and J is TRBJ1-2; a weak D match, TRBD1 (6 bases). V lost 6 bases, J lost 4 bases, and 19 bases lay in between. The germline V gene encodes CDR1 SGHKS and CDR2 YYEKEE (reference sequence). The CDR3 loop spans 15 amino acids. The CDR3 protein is CASIPGGLATYGYTF. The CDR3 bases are TGTGCCAGCATCCCCGGGGGGCTTGCGACCTATGGCTACACCTTC.

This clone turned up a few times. CDR3 in amino acids: CASSIGSGAQETQYF. The CDR3 nucleotides read TGCGCCAGCAGCATTGGAAGCGGGGCCCAAGAGACCCAGTACTTC. The V and J genes are TRBV4-1 and TRBJ2-5; 7 bases line up with TRBD2. V shed 5 bases, J shed 1 base, and the junction held 7 bases outside the gene matches. Per the germline V gene, CDR1 is MGHRA and CDR2 is YSYEKL. The CDR3 has 15 amino acids.

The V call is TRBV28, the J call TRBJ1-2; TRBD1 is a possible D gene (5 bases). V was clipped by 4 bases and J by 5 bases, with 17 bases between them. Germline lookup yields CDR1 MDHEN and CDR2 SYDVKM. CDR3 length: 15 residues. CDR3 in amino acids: CASSSQARTVYGYTF. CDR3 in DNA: TGTGCCAGCAGTTCACAGGCCAGGACGGTTTATGGCTACACCTTC.

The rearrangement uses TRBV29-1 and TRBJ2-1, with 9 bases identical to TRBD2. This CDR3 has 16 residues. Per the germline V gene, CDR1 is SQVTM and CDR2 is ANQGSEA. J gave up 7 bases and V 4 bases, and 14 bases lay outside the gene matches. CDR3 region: CSVGRGGLVELNEQFF. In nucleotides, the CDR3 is TGCAGCGTTGGGCGGGGGGGACTAGTCGAGTTGAATGAGCAGTTCTTC.